A single sample is the source of the 14 T cell receptor beta chains below, sequenced in a study of T cells in Graves' hyperthyroidism and ophthalmopathy. RNA transcripts gave rise to amplified TCR beta CDR3 regions. The HTBI primer set served for first-round RT-PCR of the TCR CDR3. TCRdb reanalysed the multiplex PCR reads using MiXCR and keeps one entry per CDR3 protein. In the table there are 35,000 to 45,000 distinct CDR3 sequences, 52% of which are singletons. Specimen: blood. These receptors were obtained from a man in his forties with Graves' ophthalmopathy.

The chain recombines TRBV5-1 with TRBJ2-1; D call uncertain. Trimming shortened V by 0 bases and J by 12 bases, and 28 bases separated the two germline ends. The CDR3 is 18 amino acids. The germline gives CDR1 SGHRS, CDR2 YFSETQ. The CDR3 region has the DNA TGCGCCAGCAGCTTGGGCCCCTTAAAGGCGTTAAGCACAGATACGCAGTTCTTC. Protein: CASSLGPLKALSTDTQFF.

V and J are TRBV12-3 or TRBV12-4 and TRBJ1-1, with D possibly being TRBD1 (5 bases). Trimming shortened V by 4 bases and J by 0 bases, and 12 bases separated the two germline ends. CDR3 size: 15 residues. CDR3 sequence: CASSYPTDLNTEAFF. The CDR3 region has the DNA TGTGCCAGCAGTTACCCGACAGATCTGAACACTGAAGCTTTCTTT.

The genes are TRBV12-3 or TRBV12-4 and TRBJ2-4; 7 positions agree with TRBD1. This CDR3 is built from 11 residues. V shed 6 bases and J 12 bases; nucleotides not matched to a gene: 5. CDR3 protein: CASRTGLNQYF. The DNA of the CDR3 is TGTGCCAGCAGGACAGGGCTAAATCAGTACTTC.

The V and J genes are TRBV20-1 and TRBJ1-2; D not resolved. The V end was cut by 6 bases, the J end by 0 bases, with 5 bases between. This CDR3 is 11 amino acids long. The germline gives CDR1 DFQATT, CDR2 SNEGSKA (reference sequence). The CDR3 sequence is CSAATNYGYTF. The CDR3 nucleotides read TGCAGTGCCGCGACTAACTATGGCTACACCTTC.

This clonotype was seen repeatedly, ten times or more. The chain recombines TRBV5-6 with TRBJ1-2; TRBD1 might be the D (5 bases). The V gene lost 4 bases and the J gene lost 4 bases, with 11 bases spanning the gap. Germline loops: CDR1 SGHDT, CDR2 YYEEEE. The CDR3 is 13 residues long. The DNA of the CDR3 is TGTGCCAGCAGCCCCCAGGGTGTCTATGGCTACACCTTC. Protein: CASSPQGVYGYTF.

This clonotype has a count of ten or more. V gene TRBV28 combines with J gene TRBJ2-7, with D possibly being TRBD2 (7 bases). This CDR3 region has 15 residues. Trimming took 5 bases from V and 2 from J, leaving 16 bases between them. Per the germline V gene, CDR1 is MDHEN and CDR2 is SYDVKM. The CDR3 coding sequence is TGTGCCAGCAGTCCCGGCGGGGGCCTTACCTACGAGCAGTACTTC. Protein product: CASSPGGGLTYEQYF.

This clonotype was seen repeatedly, ten times or more. The chain recombines TRBV20-1 with TRBJ1-3, with D maybe TRBD1 (5 bases). V gave up 6 bases and J gave up 4 bases, with 22 bases separating them. The CDR3 runs to 16 residues. Germline assignment: CDR1 DFQATT and CDR2 SNEGSKA (reference sequence). CDR3 residues: CSAQAGTRKAGNTIYF. The CDR3 DNA reads as TGCAGTGCCCAAGCGGGGACCCGAAAGGCGGGAAACACCATATATTTT.

The rearrangement links TRBV7-9 to TRBJ2-3; 8 bases map to TRBD2. From germline, CDR1 is SEHNR and CDR2 FQNEAQ (reference sequence). The CDR3 extends over 16 amino acids. Trimming cost V 6 bases and J 2 bases; bases outside gene matches: 10. CDR3 nucleotide sequence: TGTGCCAGCAGACTAGCGGCTATGGAGTACACAGATACGCAGTATTTT. Translating gives CASRLAAMEYTDTQYF.

The sample holds many counts of this clonotype. The chain has TRBV5-4 and TRBJ2-7; 9 bases align to TRBD2. Germline CDR1 SGHNT, CDR2 YYREEE (reference sequence). The V gene end was trimmed by 0 bases and the J gene end by 6 bases; junction bases not matched to a gene: 7. The CDR3 is made up of 15 amino acids. The chain's CDR3 is CASSLGLAGNREQYF. CDR3 nucleotides: TGTGCCAGCAGCTTGGGTCTAGCGGGGAACCGCGAGCAGTACTTC.

The genes are TRBV11-2 and TRBJ2-3, with 10 bases lining up with TRBD2. Germline lookup yields CDR1 SGHAT and CDR2 FQNNGV. V shed 5 bases, J shed 11 bases, and the junction held 16 bases outside the gene matches. The CDR3 is 16 amino acids. The CDR3 here is CASSPPAGGPHNEQYF. The CDR3 DNA follows: TGTGCCAGCAGCCCTCCAGCGGGGGGGCCCCACAATGAGCAGTATTTT.

This clonotype has ten or more counts. This rearrangement joins TRBV19 to TRBJ1-1; D is undetermined. V was trimmed by 10 bases and J by 1 base, leaving 13 bases between them. The germline CDR1 and CDR2 sequences are LNHDA and SQIVND (reference sequence). This CDR3 comprises 13 residues. The CDR3 here is CATLPKGNTEAFF. In DNA form, the CDR3 reads TGTGCCACCCTCCCCAAGGGGAACACTGAAGCTTTCTTT. Looking up the rest from reference TRBV19 and TRBJ1-1 gives the full variable domain: DGGITQSPKYLFRKEGQNVTLSCEQNLNHDAMYWYRQDPGQGLRLIYYSQIVNDFQKGDIAEGYSVSREKKESFPLTVTSAQKNPTAFYLCATLPKGNTEAFFGQGTRLTVV.

The rearrangement uses TRBV7-9 and TRBJ1-6, with TRBD1 matching 10 bases. CDR1 is SEHNR and CDR2 is FQNEAQ in the germline V gene (reference sequence). CDR3 length equals 16 residues. V lost 0 bases and J lost 13; bases outside the gene matches: 9. The CDR3 loop reads CASSLASDRGQGPLHF. The CDR3 nucleotides read TGTGCCAGCAGCTTAGCTTCCGACAGGGGGCAGGGTCCCCTCCACTTT. The full variable domain, completed using reference TRBV7-9 and TRBJ1-6, is DTGVSQNPRHKITKRGQNVTFRCDPISEHNRLYWYRQTLGQGPEFLTYFQNEAQLEKSRLLSDRFSAERPKGSFSTLEIQRTEQGDSAMYLCASSLASDRGQGPLHFGNGTRLTVT.

This chain links TRBV10-1 with TRBJ2-1, with 10 bases lining up with TRBD1. After removal of 4 bases from V and 6 bases from J, the junction contained 3 bases not matched to a gene. CDR1 is WNHNN, CDR2 SYGVQD, per germline (reference sequence). CDR3 size: 14 residues. CDR3 in amino acids: CASSGGQGVNEQFF. The CDR3 DNA reads TGCGCCAGCAGTGGCGGACAGGGGGTCAATGAGCAGTTCTTC.

This clonotype was seen repeatedly, ten times or more. The chain carries TRBV7-8 and TRBJ2-3, with a tentative D call TRBD2 (5 bases). The CDR3 length is 16 residues. From germline, CDR1 is SGHVS and CDR2 FQNEAQ. Trimming removed 5 bases from V and 2 bases from J, with 17 bases in between. The CDR3 reads CASSQVASGLTDTQYF. The CDR3 DNA is TGTGCCAGCAGCCAGGTAGCCAGCGGCCTCACAGATACGCAGTATTTT.